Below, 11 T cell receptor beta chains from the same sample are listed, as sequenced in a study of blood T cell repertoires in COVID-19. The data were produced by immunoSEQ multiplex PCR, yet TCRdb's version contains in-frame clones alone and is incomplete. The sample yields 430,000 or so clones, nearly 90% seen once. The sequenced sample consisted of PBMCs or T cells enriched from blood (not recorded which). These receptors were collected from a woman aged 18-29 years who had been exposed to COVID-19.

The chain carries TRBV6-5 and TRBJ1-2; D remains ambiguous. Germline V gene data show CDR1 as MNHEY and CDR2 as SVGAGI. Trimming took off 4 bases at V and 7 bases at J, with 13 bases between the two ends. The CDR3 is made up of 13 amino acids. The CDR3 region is CASSSPLRGGYTF. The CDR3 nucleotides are TGTGCCAGCAGTTCCCCCCTACGGGGTGGCTACACCTTC.

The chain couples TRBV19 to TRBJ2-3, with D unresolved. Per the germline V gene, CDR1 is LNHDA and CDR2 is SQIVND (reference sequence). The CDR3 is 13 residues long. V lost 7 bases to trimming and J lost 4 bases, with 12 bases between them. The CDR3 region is CASKEAGSDTQYF. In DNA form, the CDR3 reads TGTGCCAGTAAAGAAGCAGGATCAGATACGCAGTATTTT.

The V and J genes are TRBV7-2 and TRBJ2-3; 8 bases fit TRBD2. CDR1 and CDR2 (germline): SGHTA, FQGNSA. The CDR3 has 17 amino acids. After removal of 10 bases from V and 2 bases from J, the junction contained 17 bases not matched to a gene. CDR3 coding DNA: TGTGCCATAGAAAACTGGGAGGCACTAGCGGTCACAGATACGCAGTATTTT. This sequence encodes CAIENWEALAVTDTQYF. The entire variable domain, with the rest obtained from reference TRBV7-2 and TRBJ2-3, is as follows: GAGVSQSPSNKVTEKGKDVELRCDPISGHTALYWYRQSLGQGLEFLIYFQGNSAPDKSGLPSDRFSAERTGGSVSTLTIQRTQQEDSAVYLCAIENWEALAVTDTQYFGPGTRLTVL.

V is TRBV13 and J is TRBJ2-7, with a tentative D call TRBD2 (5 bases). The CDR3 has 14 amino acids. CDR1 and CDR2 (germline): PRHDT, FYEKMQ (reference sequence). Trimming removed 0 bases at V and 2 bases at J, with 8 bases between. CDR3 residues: CASSLGGNPYEQYF. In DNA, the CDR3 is TGTGCCAGCAGCTTAGGCGGGAATCCCTACGAGCAGTACTTC. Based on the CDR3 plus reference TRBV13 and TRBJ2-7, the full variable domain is AAGVIQSPRHLIKEKRETATLKCYPIPRHDTVYWYQQGPGQDPQFLISFYEKMQSDKGSIPDRFSAQQFSDYHSELNMSSLELGDSALYFCASSLGGNPYEQYFGPGTRLTVT.

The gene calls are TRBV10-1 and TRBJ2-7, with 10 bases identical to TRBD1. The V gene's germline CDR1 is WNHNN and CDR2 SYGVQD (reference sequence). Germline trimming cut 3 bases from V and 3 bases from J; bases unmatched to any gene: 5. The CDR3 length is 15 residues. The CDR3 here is CASSEPGQGNYEQYF. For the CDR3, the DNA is TGCGCCAGCAGTGAACCGGGACAGGGGAACTACGAGCAGTACTTC.

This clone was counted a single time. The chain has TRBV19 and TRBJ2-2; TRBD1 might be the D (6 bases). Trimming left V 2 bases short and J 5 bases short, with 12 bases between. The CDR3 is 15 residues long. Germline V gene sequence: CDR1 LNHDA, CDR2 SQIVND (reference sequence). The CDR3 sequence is CASSIRAGETGELFF. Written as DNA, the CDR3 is TGTGCCAGTAGTATAAGGGCAGGGGAAACCGGGGAGCTGTTTTTT.

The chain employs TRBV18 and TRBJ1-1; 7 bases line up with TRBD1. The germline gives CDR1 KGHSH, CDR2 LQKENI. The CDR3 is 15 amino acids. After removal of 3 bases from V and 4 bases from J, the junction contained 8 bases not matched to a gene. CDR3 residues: CASSPIVQGFTEAFF. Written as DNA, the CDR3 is TGTGCCAGCTCACCGATCGTACAGGGGTTCACTGAAGCTTTCTTT.

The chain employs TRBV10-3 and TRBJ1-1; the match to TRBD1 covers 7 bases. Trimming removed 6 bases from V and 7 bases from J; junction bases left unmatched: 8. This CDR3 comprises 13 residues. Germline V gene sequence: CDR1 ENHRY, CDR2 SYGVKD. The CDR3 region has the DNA TGTGCCATCAGGACAGGGTTTTCAGGTGAAGCTTTCTTT. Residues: CAIRTGFSGEAFF.

CDR3 residues: CASSTAGSPTYEQYF. CDR3 sequence (DNA): TGTGCCAGCAGTACAGCGGGATCCCCTACCTACGAGCAGTACTTC. This chain links TRBV28 with TRBJ2-7; 7 positions match TRBD2. CDR3 length: 15 amino acids. Trimming at V came to 5 bases and at J to 2 bases, leaving 9 bases not matched to a gene. From germline, CDR1 is MDHEN and CDR2 SYDVKM.

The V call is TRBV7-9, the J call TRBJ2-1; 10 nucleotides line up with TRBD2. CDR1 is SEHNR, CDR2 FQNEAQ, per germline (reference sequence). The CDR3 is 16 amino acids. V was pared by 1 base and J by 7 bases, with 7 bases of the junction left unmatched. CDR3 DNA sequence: TGTGCCAGCAGCTTAGACGGACTAGCGGTAGGGAATGAGCAGTTCTTC. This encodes CASSLDGLAVGNEQFF. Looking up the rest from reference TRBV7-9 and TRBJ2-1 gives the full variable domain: DTGVSQNPRHKITKRGQNVTFRCDPISEHNRLYWYRQTLGQGPEFLTYFQNEAQLEKSRLLSDRFSAERPKGSFSTLEIQRTEQGDSAMYLCASSLDGLAVGNEQFFGPGTRLTVL.

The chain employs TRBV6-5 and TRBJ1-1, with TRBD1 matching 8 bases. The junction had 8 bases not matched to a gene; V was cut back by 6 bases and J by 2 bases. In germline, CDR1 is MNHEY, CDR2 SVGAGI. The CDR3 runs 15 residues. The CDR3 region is CASRSDRGRNTEAFF. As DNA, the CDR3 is TGTGCCAGCAGGTCCGACAGGGGACGCAACACTGAAGCTTTCTTT.